This TCR beta chain emerged from a study of CD8+CD57+ T cells in acquired aplastic anemia. Across the whole study: Sorted CD4+ and CD8+ cell DNA averaged approximately 3 ug. Healthy donor CD4+ samples were sequenced to a depth that averaged around 9.8 million reads. Study-wide results and limits: Statistical testing detected no significant gap in CD8+ Simpson's diversity between patients and controls.

According to the study, genomic DNA was the template for TCR beta VDJ and CDR3 profiling. TCRdb analysed the reads with MiXCR anew, one entry per CDR3 protein. The table records some 120,000 distinct CDR3 sequences, more than 40% of them present only once. Germline V lookup: CDR1 LNHDA, CDR2 SQIVND (reference sequence). The V gene end was trimmed by 7 bases and the J gene end by 1 base; junction bases not matched to a gene: 6. CDR3 length equals 14 residues. This clonotype appeared once. What it binds is unknown. Material for sequencing was sorted CD4+, CD8+, or CD8+CD57+ T cells (not recorded which) from PBMCs. V and J are TRBV19 and TRBJ1-1; TRBD1 agrees at 7 bases. The source is a human donor in good health, serving as a control. The CDR3, as DNA: TGTGCCAGTATGAGGGGACAGAAGAACACTGAAGCTTTCTTT. Encoded protein: CASMRGQKNTEAFF.